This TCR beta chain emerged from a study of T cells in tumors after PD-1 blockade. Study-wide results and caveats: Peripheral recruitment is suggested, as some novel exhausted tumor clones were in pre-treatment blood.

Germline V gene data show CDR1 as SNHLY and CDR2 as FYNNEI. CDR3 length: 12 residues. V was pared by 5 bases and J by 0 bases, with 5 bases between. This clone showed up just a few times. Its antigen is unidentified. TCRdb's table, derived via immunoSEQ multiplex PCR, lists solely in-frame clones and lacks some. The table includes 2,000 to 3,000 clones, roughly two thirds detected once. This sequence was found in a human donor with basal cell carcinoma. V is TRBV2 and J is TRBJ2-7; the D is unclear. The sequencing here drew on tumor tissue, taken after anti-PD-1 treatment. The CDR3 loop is CASSQSSYEQYF. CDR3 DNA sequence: TGTGCCAGCAGTCAAAGCTCCTACGAGCAGTACTTC.